The 2 T cell receptor beta chains presented below share a single source sample, sequenced in a study of CD8 T cells in ankylosing spondylitis. TCRdb re-derived calls from the 5' RACE reads in MiXCR, one entry per CDR3 protein. Among around 390,000 distinct CDR3 sequences, around 24% were seen once, and the ten largest hold roughly a sixth. These receptors have no known antigen. Study-level points and caveats: What seemed typical of ankylosing spondylitis blood was a TCR beta motif built from about 8 highly homologous variants.

Sequencing was done on a sample of blood, either unsorted or a sorted T cell fraction (not recorded which). The receptors were gathered from a male donor with ankylosing spondylitis.

The chain is built from TRBV29-1 and TRBJ1-1, with D unclear. In germline, CDR1 is SQVTM, CDR2 ANQGSEA. The CDR3 contains 11 residues. V shed 4 bases and J shed 4 bases, with 7 bases lying between them. The CDR3 region is CSVAPSTEAFF. DNA of the CDR3: TGCAGCGTTGCCCCCTCCACTGAAGCTTTCTTT.

This clonotype was observed a few times. V is TRBV5-1 and J is TRBJ2-5; TRBD1 or TRBD2 may be the D gene (7 bases each). V lost 4 bases and J lost 2, with 18 bases in between. Germline CDR1 is SGHRS and CDR2 is YFSETQ. This CDR3 comprises 16 residues. CDR3 sequence: CASSPTGTAGQETQYF. Here the CDR3 DNA reads TGCGCCAGCAGCCCAACAGGGACAGCGGGGCAAGAGACCCAGTACTTC.